A single sample gave rise to the 19 T cell receptor beta chains below, sequenced in a study of T cell responses to AZD1222 COVID-19 vaccine. The repertoire was sequenced with immunoSEQ multiplex PCR; TCRdb's copy has only in-frame clones and lacks some. The table lists approximately 160,000 clones, 85% to 95% of them singletons. This material consisted of peripheral blood, taken on day 0 of AZD1222 vaccination. These receptors were obtained from an adult in good health.

The chain couples TRBV2 to TRBJ1-6, with D possibly being TRBD1 (5 bases). There are 15 residues in the CDR3. Trimming shortened V by 3 bases and J by 2 bases, and 8 bases separated the two germline ends. Germline-derived CDR1 and CDR2 are SNHLY and FYNNEI. The DNA for the CDR3 is TGTGCCAGCAGTGAGGGGGTTCCCTATAATTCACCCCTCCACTTT. Protein: CASSEGVPYNSPLHF.

The chain is built from TRBV5-1 and TRBJ2-2; D is perhaps TRBD1 (6 bases). Germline CDR1 and CDR2: SGHRS and YFSETQ. CDR3 size: 15 residues. The V gene lost 4 bases and the J gene lost 5 bases, with 15 bases spanning the gap. The CDR3 loop reads CASSTDSHTTGELFF. The DNA for the CDR3 is TGCGCCAGCAGCACGGACAGTCACACTACCGGGGAGCTGTTTTTT.

V usage is TRBV5-1 and J usage is TRBJ2-5; the D gene is possibly TRBD2 (5 bases). Trimming pared 0 bases from V and 2 bases from J, leaving 8 bases between. Germline loops: CDR1 SGHRS, CDR2 YFSETQ. CDR3 size: 14 residues. CDR3 sequence reads: CASSLGSGQETQYF. In DNA form, the CDR3 reads TGCGCCAGCAGCTTGGGCAGCGGACAAGAGACCCAGTACTTC.

This chain uses TRBV18 with TRBJ1-1; tentative D call: TRBD1 (6 bases). There are 14 residues in the CDR3. Germline assignment: CDR1 KGHSH and CDR2 LQKENI. Between the trimmed V and J ends, which lost 3 bases and 1 base, there was a span of 9 bases. In DNA, the CDR3 is TGTGCCAGCTCACCGGGACAAGGGAACACTGAAGCTTTCTTT. Protein: CASSPGQGNTEAFF.

About this clone itself: The sample contains more than one DNA sequence encoding this CDR3. This sequence joins TRBV5-1 and TRBJ1-4, with D perhaps TRBD1 (6 bases). The germline CDR1 and CDR2 sequences are SGHRS and YFSETQ. The CDR3 consists of 14 residues. The V and J ends lost 2 bases and 1 base respectively, with 6 bases between them. CDR3 DNA: TGCGCCAGCAGCTTACAGGGAACTAATGAAAAACTGTTTTTT. This sequence encodes CASSLQGTNEKLFF. Combining the CDR3 with reference TRBV5-1 and TRBJ1-4 gives the whole variable domain KAGVTQTPRYLIKTRGQQVTLSCSPISGHRSVSWYQQTPGQGLQFLFEYFSETQRNKGNFPGRFSGRQFSNSRSEMNVSTLELGDSALYLCASSLQGTNEKLFFGSGTQLSVL.

The rearrangement joins TRBV18 to TRBJ1-5; 9 bases line up with TRBD1. This CDR3 region has 16 residues. With 1 base clipped from V and 6 bases from J, the junction kept 7 bases outside the gene matches. CDR1 and CDR2 (germline): KGHSH, LQKENI. The CDR3 region is CASSPRGTGSTQPQHF. DNA for the CDR3: TGTGCCAGCTCACCACGAGGGACAGGGAGTACTCAGCCCCAGCATTTT.

The CDR3 region has the DNA TGCAGCGTCGCTACAGGGACTGGTCAGCCCCAGCATTTT. It encodes CSVATGTGQPQHF. The J gene is TRBJ1-5, the V gene TRBV29-1, with D possibly matching TRBD1 (6 bases). Deletions cut 6 bases from V and 6 bases from J, with 15 bases between. The CDR3 has 13 amino acids. Germline CDR1 is SQVTM and CDR2 is ANQGSEA. The full variable domain, completed using reference TRBV29-1 and TRBJ1-5, is SAVISQKPSRDICQRGTSLTIQCQVDSQVTMMFWYRQQPGQSLTLIATANQGSEATYESGFVIDKFPISRPNLTFSTLTVSNMSPEDSSIYLCSVATGTGQPQHFGDGTRLSIL.

V gene TRBV12-3 or TRBV12-4 combines with J gene TRBJ1-1; 7 nucleotides line up with TRBD1. With 6 bases clipped from V and 7 bases from J, the junction kept 5 bases outside the gene matches. The CDR3 is 12 residues long. This CDR3 reads CASRTQGIEAFF. CDR3 DNA: TGTGCCAGCAGGACACAGGGGATTGAAGCTTTCTTT.

The chain links TRBV4-2 to TRBJ2-5; a weak D match, TRBD1 (6 bases). The CDR3 loop spans 17 amino acids. Germline V CDR1 and CDR2: LGHNA, YNFKEQ. Trimming left V 1 base short and J 1 base short, with 16 bases between. The CDR3: CASSQGNRIGGQETQYF. The CDR3 region has the DNA TGTGCCAGCAGCCAAGGGAACCGGATAGGGGGCCAAGAGACCCAGTACTTC.

The chain joins TRBV19 to TRBJ1-5, with D possibly being TRBD1 (6 bases). V gave up 9 bases and J gave up 2 bases, with 14 bases separating them. Looked up from germline, CDR1 is LNHDA and CDR2 is SQIVND (reference sequence). The CDR3 runs 14 residues. The CDR3 sequence is CASSRDIGNQPQHF. The CDR3 DNA is TGTGCCAGCTCACGGGACATAGGCAATCAGCCCCAGCATTTT.

The rearrangement links TRBV4-2 to TRBJ2-2; no clear D gene. Germline CDR1 and CDR2: LGHNA and YNFKEQ. Trimming stripped 4 bases from V and 9 bases from J, with 12 bases between. The CDR3 runs 13 residues. In DNA, the CDR3 is TGTGCCAGCAGCCGGACCGCTCCCCGGGAGCTGTTTTTT. Its protein product is CASSRTAPRELFF.

This clone was seen only once. This chain joins TRBV3-1 (or the pseudogene TRBV3-2) and TRBJ1-4, with 8 nucleotides matching TRBD1. The CDR3 spans 15 residues. Germline V lookup: CDR1 LGHDT, CDR2 YNNKEL (reference sequence). The V segment lost 5 bases and the J segment 6 bases; nucleotides outside the gene matches: 8. CDR3 sequence: CASSWTGRGDEKLFF. Here the CDR3 DNA reads TGTGCCAGCAGCTGGACAGGGCGGGGAGATGAAAAACTGTTTTTT.

This clone was observed a few times. The chain links TRBV7-2 to TRBJ1-6; D call uncertain. CDR1 and CDR2 from the germline V gene are SGHTA and FQGNSA. There are 13 residues in the CDR3. Trimming stripped 2 bases from V and 10 bases from J, with 9 bases between. The CDR3 DNA reads TGTGCCAGCAGCTTACAGGAAAGCTCACCCCTCCACTTT. This gives the protein CASSLQESSPLHF.

The chain couples TRBV7-9 to TRBJ2-6, with D unclear. The CDR3 has 15 amino acids. Germline V gene data show CDR1 as SEHNR and CDR2 as FQNEAQ (reference sequence). Trimming took 5 bases from V and 3 from J, leaving 11 bases between them. The CDR3 sequence is CASSPTVFGANVLTF. In DNA form, the CDR3 reads TGTGCCAGCAGCCCAACAGTGTTTGGGGCCAACGTCCTGACTTTC.

The chain carries TRBV30 and TRBJ1-5; D ambiguous. V was clipped by 2 bases and J by 7 bases, with 12 bases between them. CDR1 is GTSNPN, CDR2 SVGIG, per germline (reference sequence). CDR3 length equals 13 residues. As DNA, the CDR3 is TGTGCCTGGAGTAACGGGGTTCACCAGCCCCAGCATTTT. Its translation: CAWSNGVHQPQHF.

This chain uses TRBV4-2 with TRBJ1-1; TRBD1 agrees at 8 bases. CDR1 is LGHNA, CDR2 YNFKEQ, per germline. J was trimmed by 4 bases and V by 3 bases; bases with no gene match: 4. The CDR3 covers 14 residues. The CDR3 nucleotides are TGTGCCAGCAGCCACGGACAGGGCGGCACTGAAGCTTTCTTT. Translation: CASSHGQGGTEAFF.

This sequence joins TRBV5-1 and TRBJ1-4, with D maybe TRBD1 (5 bases). Trimming shortened V by 1 base and J by 8 bases, and 15 bases separated the two germline ends. Germline V gene lookup returns CDR1 SGHRS and CDR2 YFSETQ. The CDR3 runs 15 residues. This CDR3 reads CASSLSARVGEKLFF. The CDR3 DNA reads TGCGCCAGCAGCTTGTCCGCCAGGGTGGGGGAAAAACTGTTTTTT.

The chain joins TRBV15 to TRBJ2-1, with D maybe TRBD2 (7 bases). The CDR3 sequence is 16 residues long. V shed 0 bases and J shed 7 bases, with 16 bases lying between them. Germline V lookup: CDR1 LNHNV, CDR2 YYDKDF (reference sequence). CDR3 nucleotide sequence: TGTGCCACCAGCAGAGATAGGGGGGGCGTGGTGAATGAGCAGTTCTTC. Residues: CATSRDRGGVVNEQFF.

This rearrangement joins TRBV7-9 to TRBJ1-2; a weak D match, TRBD1 (6 bases). CDR3 length equals 15 residues. V was trimmed by 1 base and J by 7 bases, leaving 16 bases between them. Germline assignment: CDR1 SEHNR and CDR2 FQNEAQ (reference sequence). The CDR3 DNA follows: TGTGCCAGCAGCTTAGGAACAGGGCGTTTGGCTGGCTACACCTTC. Its protein is CASSLGTGRLAGYTF.